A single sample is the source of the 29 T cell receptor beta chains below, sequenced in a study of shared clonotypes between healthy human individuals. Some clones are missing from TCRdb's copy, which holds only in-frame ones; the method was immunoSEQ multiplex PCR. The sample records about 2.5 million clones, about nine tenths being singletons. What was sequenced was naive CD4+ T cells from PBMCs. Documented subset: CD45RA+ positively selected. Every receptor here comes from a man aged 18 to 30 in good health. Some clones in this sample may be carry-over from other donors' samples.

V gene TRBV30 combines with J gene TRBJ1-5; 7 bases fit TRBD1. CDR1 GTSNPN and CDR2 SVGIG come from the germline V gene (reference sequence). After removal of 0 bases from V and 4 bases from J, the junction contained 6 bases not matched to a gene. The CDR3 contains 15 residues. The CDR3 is CAWSVGQVNNQPQHF. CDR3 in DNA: TGTGCCTGGAGTGTCGGACAGGTGAATAATCAGCCCCAGCATTTT.

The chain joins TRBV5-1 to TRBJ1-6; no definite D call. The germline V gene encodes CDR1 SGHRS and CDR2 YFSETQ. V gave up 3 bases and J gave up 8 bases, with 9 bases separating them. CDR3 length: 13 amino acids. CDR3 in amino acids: CASSSPGDSPLHF. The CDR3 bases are TGCGCCAGCAGCTCACCCGGGGATTCACCCCTCCACTTT.

DNA for the CDR3: TGTGCCAGCACCGTCGGGAATGAAAAACTGTTTTTT. Protein sequence: CASTVGNEKLFF. The V call is TRBV28, the J call TRBJ1-4; unclear D gene. The CDR3 has 12 residues. CDR1 is MDHEN and CDR2 is SYDVKM in the germline V gene. Trimming cost V 7 bases and J 5 bases, with 8 bases left between them.

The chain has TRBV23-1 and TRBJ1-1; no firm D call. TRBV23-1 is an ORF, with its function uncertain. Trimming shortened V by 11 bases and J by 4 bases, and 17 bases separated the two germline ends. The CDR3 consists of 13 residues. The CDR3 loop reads CACLGLWFTEAFF. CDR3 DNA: TGCGCCTGTCTAGGCCTCTGGTTCACTGAAGCTTTCTTT.

The chain's CDR3 is CASSISGQGIYEQYF. The CDR3 DNA follows: TGTGCCAGTAGTATTTCGGGGCAGGGGATTTACGAGCAGTACTTC. J is TRBJ2-7 and V is TRBV19, with D possibly TRBD1 on 6 matching bases. The CDR3 spans 15 residues. With 3 bases removed from V and 4 bases from J, the gap between germline ends came to 16 bases. CDR1 and CDR2 from the germline V gene are LNHDA and SQIVND (reference sequence).

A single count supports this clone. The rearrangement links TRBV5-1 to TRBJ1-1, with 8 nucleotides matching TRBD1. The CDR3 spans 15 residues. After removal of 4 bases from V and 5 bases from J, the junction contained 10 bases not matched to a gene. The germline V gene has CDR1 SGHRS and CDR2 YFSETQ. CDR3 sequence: CASSPPPGQGTEAFF. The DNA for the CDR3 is TGCGCCAGCAGCCCTCCACCAGGACAGGGAACTGAAGCTTTCTTT.

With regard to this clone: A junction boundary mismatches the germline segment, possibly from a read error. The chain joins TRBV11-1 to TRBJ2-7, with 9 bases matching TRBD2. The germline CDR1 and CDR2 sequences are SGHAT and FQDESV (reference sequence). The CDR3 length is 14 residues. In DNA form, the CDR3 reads TGTGCCAGCAGCCCACAGGGGCTAGCGGGGCTTAGCGACTTC. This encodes CASSPQGLAGLSDF.

In nucleotides, the CDR3 is TGTGCCAGCAGTGAATCTCGGGCTAGCGGACACCAAGAGACCCAGTACTTC. Translated, it gives CASSESRASGHQETQYF. The rearrangement links TRBV25-1 to TRBJ2-5; 7 bases align to TRBD2. With V trimmed by 1 base and J by 0 bases, 8 bases remained unmatched. CDR1 is MGHDK and CDR2 is SYGVNS in the germline V gene. The CDR3 is 17 amino acids.

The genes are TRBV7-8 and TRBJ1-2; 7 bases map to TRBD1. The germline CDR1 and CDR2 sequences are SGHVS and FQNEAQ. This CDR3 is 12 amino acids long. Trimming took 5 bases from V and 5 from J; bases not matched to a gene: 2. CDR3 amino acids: CASSRQGYGYTF. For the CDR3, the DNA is TGTGCCAGCAGCAGACAGGGTTATGGCTACACCTTC.

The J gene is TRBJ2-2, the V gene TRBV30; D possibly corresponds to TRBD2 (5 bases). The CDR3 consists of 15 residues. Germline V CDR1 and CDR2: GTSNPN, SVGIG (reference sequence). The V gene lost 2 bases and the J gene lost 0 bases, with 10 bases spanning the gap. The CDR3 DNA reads TGTGCCTGGAGTAGACGAGGGTCGAACACCGGGGAGCTGTTTTTT. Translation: CAWSRRGSNTGELFF.

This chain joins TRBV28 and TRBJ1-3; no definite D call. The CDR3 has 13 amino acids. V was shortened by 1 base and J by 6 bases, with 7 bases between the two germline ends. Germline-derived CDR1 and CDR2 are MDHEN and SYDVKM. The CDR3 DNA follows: TGTGCCAGCAGTTTATTTGCGGAAAACACCATATATTTT. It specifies CASSLFAENTIYF.

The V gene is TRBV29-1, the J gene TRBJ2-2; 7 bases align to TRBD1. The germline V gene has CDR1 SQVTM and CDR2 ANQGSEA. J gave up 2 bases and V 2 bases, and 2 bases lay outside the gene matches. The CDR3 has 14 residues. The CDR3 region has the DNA TGCAGCGTTGAACGGGACAGTAACACCGGGGAGCTGTTTTTT. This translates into CSVERDSNTGELFF.

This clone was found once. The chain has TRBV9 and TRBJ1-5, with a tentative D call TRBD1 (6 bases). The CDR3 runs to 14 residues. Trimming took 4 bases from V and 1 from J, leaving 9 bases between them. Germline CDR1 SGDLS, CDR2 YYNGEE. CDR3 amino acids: CASSRTDSNQPQHF. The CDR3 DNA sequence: TGTGCCAGCAGCCGGACAGACAGCAATCAGCCCCAGCATTTT.

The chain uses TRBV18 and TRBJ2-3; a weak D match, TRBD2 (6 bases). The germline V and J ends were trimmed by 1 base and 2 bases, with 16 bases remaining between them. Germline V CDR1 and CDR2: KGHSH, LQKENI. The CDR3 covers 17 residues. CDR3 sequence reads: CASSPQAGRTTTDTQYF. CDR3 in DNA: TGTGCCAGCTCACCACAGGCGGGACGGACTACCACAGATACGCAGTATTTT.

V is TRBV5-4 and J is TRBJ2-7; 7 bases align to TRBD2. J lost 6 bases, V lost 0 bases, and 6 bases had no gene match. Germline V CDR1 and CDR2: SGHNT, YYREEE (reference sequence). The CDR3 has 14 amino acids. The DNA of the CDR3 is TGTGCCAGCAGCTTGGGGCAGCGGGACCCCGAGCAGTACTTC. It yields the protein CASSLGQRDPEQYF.

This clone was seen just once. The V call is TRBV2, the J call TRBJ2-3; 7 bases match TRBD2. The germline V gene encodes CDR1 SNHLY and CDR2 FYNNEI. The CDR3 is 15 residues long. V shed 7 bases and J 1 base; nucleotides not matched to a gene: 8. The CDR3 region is CASTWEGRGTDTQYF. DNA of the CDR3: TGTGCCAGCACATGGGAGGGCCGGGGCACAGATACGCAGTATTTT.

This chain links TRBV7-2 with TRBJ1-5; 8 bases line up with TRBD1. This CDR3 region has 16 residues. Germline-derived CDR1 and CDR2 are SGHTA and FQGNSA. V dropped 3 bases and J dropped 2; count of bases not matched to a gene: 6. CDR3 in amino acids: CASSFSSGGGNQPQHF. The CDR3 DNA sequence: TGTGCCAGCAGCTTCTCATCAGGGGGCGGCAATCAGCCCCAGCATTTT.

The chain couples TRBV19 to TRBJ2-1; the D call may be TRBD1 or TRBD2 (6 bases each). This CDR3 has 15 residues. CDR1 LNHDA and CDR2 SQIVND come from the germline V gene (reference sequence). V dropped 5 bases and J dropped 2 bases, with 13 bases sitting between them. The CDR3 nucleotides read TGTGCCAGTAGTCCGGTGGGGGGCGCCTACAATGAGCAGTTCTTC. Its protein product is CASSPVGGAYNEQFF.

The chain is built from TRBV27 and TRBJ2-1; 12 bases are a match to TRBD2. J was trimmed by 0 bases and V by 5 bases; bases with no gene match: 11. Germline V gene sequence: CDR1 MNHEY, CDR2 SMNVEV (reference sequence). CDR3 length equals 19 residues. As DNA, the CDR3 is TGTGCCAGCAGTGCCGAACCCGGACTAGCGGGAAACTCCTACAATGAGCAGTTCTTC. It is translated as CASSAEPGLAGNSYNEQFF.

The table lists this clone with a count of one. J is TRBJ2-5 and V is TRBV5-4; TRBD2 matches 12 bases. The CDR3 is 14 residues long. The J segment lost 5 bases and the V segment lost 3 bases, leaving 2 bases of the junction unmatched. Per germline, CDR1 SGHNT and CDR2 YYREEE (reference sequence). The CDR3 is CASSSSGREETQYF. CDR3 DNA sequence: TGTGCCAGCAGCTCTAGCGGGAGGGAGGAGACCCAGTACTTC. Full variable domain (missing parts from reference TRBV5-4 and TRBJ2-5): ETGVTQSPTHLIKTRGQQVTLRCSSQSGHNTVSWYQQALGQGPQFIFQYYREEENGRGNFPPRFSGLQFPNYSSELNVNALELDDSALYLCASSSSGREETQYFGPGTRLLVL.

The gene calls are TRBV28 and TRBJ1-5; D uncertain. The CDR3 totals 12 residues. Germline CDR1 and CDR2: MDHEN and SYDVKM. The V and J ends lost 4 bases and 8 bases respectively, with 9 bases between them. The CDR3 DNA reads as TGTGCCAGCAGTTACGGAGGAGAGCCCCAGCATTTT. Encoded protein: CASSYGGEPQHF.

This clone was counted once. CDR3 amino acids: CSASMEQGLFF. CDR3 coding DNA: TGCAGTGCTAGCATGGAACAGGGTCTGTTTTTT. The genes are TRBV20-1 and TRBJ1-4; TRBD1 might be the D (6 bases). The V end lost 3 bases, the J end lost 14 bases, and 13 bases lay between the germline ends. The CDR3 consists of 11 residues. CDR1 is DFQATT and CDR2 is SNEGSKA in the germline V gene (reference sequence).

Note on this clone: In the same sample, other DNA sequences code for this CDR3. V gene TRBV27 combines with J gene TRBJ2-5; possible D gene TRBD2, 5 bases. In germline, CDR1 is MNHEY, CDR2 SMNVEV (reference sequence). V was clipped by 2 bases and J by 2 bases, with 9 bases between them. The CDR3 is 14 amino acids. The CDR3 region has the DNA TGTGCCAGCAGTTTAACCTCGGGACAAGAGACCCAGTACTTC. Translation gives CASSLTSGQETQYF.

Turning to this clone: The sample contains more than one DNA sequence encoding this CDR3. The CDR3 loop reads CASSLEYQETQYF. The CDR3 bases are TGTGCCAGCAGTTTGGAGTACCAAGAGACCCAGTACTTC. V usage is TRBV28 and J usage is TRBJ2-5; D is unresolved. The CDR3 consists of 13 residues. Germline assignment: CDR1 MDHEN and CDR2 SYDVKM. The ends were cut back, 3 bases at V and 0 bases at J, with 5 bases in the middle.

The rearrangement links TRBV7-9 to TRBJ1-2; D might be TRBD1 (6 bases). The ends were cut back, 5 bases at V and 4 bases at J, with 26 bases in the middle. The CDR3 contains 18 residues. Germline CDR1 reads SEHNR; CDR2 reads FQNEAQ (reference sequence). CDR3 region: CASSPNPGVQGRGYGYTF. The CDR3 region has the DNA TGTGCCAGCAGCCCGAACCCCGGCGTCCAGGGGAGGGGCTATGGCTACACCTTC.

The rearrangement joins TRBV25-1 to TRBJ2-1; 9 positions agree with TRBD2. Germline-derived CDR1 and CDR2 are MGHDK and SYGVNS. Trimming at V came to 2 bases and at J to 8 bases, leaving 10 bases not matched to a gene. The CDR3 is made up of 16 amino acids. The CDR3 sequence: CASSEGIAGAGDEQFF. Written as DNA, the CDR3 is TGTGCCAGCAGTGAAGGGATAGCGGGAGCGGGGGATGAGCAGTTCTTC.

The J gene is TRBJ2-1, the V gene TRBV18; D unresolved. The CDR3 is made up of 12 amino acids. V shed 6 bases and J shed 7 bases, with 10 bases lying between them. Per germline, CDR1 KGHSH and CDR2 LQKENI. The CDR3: CASSPALNEQFF. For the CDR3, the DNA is TGTGCCAGCTCCCCTGCGTTAAATGAGCAGTTCTTC.

The CDR3 is CASRSIPVETQYF. In DNA, the CDR3 is TGTGCCAGCAGATCAATTCCTGTGGAGACCCAGTACTTC. J is TRBJ2-5 and V is TRBV2; D is uncertain. V shed 6 bases and J shed 5 bases, with 13 bases lying between them. The CDR3 is made up of 13 amino acids. In germline, CDR1 is SNHLY, CDR2 FYNNEI.

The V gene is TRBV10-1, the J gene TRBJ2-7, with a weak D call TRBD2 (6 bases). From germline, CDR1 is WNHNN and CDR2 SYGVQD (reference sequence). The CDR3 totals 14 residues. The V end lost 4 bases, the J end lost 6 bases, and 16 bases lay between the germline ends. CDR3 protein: CASSGNGGPTEQYF. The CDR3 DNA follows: TGCGCCAGCAGTGGTAACGGGGGACCGACCGAGCAGTACTTC.